This entry lists 11 T cell receptor beta chains sequenced from one sample in a study of siplizumab effects on memory and regulatory T cells. Only in-frame clones appear in the TCRdb table, and some are missing; sequencing was by immunoSEQ multiplex PCR. The sample includes some 100,000 clones, roughly 95% of them seen just once. The sequenced sample consisted of naive CD4+ T cells sorted from blood. The source is a human donor in good health.

V and J are TRBV4-1 and TRBJ2-2; D unresolved. The ends were cut back, 0 bases at V and 5 bases at J, with 7 bases in the middle. CDR1 is MGHRA and CDR2 is YSYEKL in the germline V gene. The CDR3 extends over 14 amino acids. CDR3 protein: CASSQDRRTGELFF. CDR3 in DNA: TGCGCCAGCAGCCAAGATCGGCGGACCGGGGAGCTGTTTTTT.

This sequence joins TRBV9 and TRBJ1-3; no definite D call. The V gene's germline CDR1 is SGDLS and CDR2 YYNGEE. The CDR3 totals 18 residues. Trimming took off 0 bases at V and 0 bases at J, with 16 bases between the two ends. CDR3 sequence (DNA): TGTGCCAGCAGCGTAGGGGTTGCAGACGCATACTCTGGAAACACCATATATTTT. Translation gives CASSVGVADAYSGNTIYF.

The V and J genes are TRBV25-1 and TRBJ2-1; D might be TRBD2 (5 bases). CDR1 is MGHDK and CDR2 is SYGVNS in the germline V gene. The CDR3 sequence is 15 residues long. Trimming pared 3 bases from V and 1 base from J, leaving 10 bases between. For the CDR3, the DNA is TGTGCCAGCAGTGACCCCAGCGGTTCCTACAATGAGCAGTTCTTC. Its protein product is CASSDPSGSYNEQFF.

This chain joins TRBV2 and TRBJ2-5; 11 bases are shared with TRBD2. Trimming cost V 2 bases and J 6 bases; bases outside gene matches: 5. Germline V gene lookup returns CDR1 SNHLY and CDR2 FYNNEI. The CDR3 loop spans 15 amino acids. CDR3 loop: CASSELAGGLKTQYF. Here the CDR3 DNA reads TGTGCCAGCAGTGAATTAGCGGGGGGGCTGAAGACCCAGTACTTC.

J is TRBJ1-1 and V is TRBV28; no clear D gene. The germline V gene has CDR1 MDHEN and CDR2 SYDVKM. V dropped 3 bases and J dropped 2 bases, with 13 bases sitting between them. The CDR3 is 15 residues long. CDR3 protein: CASSLMEGYNTEAFF. Written as DNA, the CDR3 is TGTGCCAGCAGTTTGATGGAGGGATATAACACTGAAGCTTTCTTT. Full variable domain (missing parts from reference TRBV28 and TRBJ1-1): DVKVTQSSRYLVKRTGEKVFLECVQDMDHENMFWYRQDPGLGLRLIYFSYDVKMKEKGDIPEGYSVSREKKERFSLILESASTNQTSMYLCASSLMEGYNTEAFFGQGTRLTVV.

The chain is built from TRBV28 and TRBJ2-7, with D perhaps matching TRBD2 (6 bases). V was clipped by 7 bases and J by 7 bases, with 14 bases between them. Germline V gene lookup returns CDR1 MDHEN and CDR2 SYDVKM. This CDR3 spans 12 amino acids. CDR3 DNA: TGTGCCAGCACCCGCGGACGGGGGGAGCAGTACTTC. This sequence encodes CASTRGRGEQYF.

The chain joins TRBV4-1 to TRBJ2-3, with D unresolved. Germline values: CDR1 MGHRA, CDR2 YSYEKL. With 0 bases removed from V and 6 bases from J, the gap between germline ends came to 19 bases. The CDR3 sequence is 17 residues long. The CDR3 DNA reads as TGCGCCAGCAGCCAAGAAGTCCGGGCCCTGTCCCCCGATACGCAGTATTTT. It yields the protein CASSQEVRALSPDTQYF.

This chain connects TRBV4-1 to TRBJ1-1, with a tentative D call TRBD1 (6 bases). The CDR3 covers 16 residues. The germline V gene encodes CDR1 MGHRA and CDR2 YSYEKL. Trimming left V 1 base short and J 0 bases short, with 12 bases between. DNA of the CDR3: TGCGCCAGCAGCCAAGGCAGGGGAAACATGAACACTGAAGCTTTCTTT. Amino acid sequence: CASSQGRGNMNTEAFF.

The rearrangement uses TRBV5-5 and TRBJ1-2, with D possibly TRBD1 on 6 matching bases. V dropped 4 bases and J dropped 2 bases, with 12 bases sitting between them. This CDR3 contains 14 residues. Germline lookup yields CDR1 SGHKS and CDR2 YYEKEE (reference sequence). CDR3 nucleotides: TGTGCCAGCAGCACCTGGACAGCCAACTATGGCTACACCTTC. This sequence encodes CASSTWTANYGYTF.

The J gene is TRBJ2-3, the V gene TRBV7-6; 10 bases are a match to TRBD2. J gave up 2 bases and V 5 bases, and 4 bases lay outside the gene matches. CDR3 length: 15 residues. The V gene's germline CDR1 is SGHVS and CDR2 FNYEAQ. The CDR3 loop is CASSPLAGATDTQYF. In DNA form, the CDR3 reads TGTGCCAGCAGCCCCCTAGCGGGGGCCACAGATACGCAGTATTTT.

This chain uses TRBV5-1 with TRBJ1-4, with D hard to call. The CDR3 has 15 residues. V lost 0 bases to trimming and J lost 5 bases, with 11 bases between them. Looked up from germline, CDR1 is SGHRS and CDR2 is YFSETQ. CDR3 sequence reads: CASSLESIGNEKLFF. The CDR3 DNA follows: TGCGCCAGCAGCTTGGAGTCGATAGGAAATGAAAAACTGTTTTTT.